This paragraph covers one T cell receptor beta chain sequence. Patients who had autoimmune disease history or got systemic immunosuppression were left out. The sample belongs to a study of OX40 agonist ivuxolimab in advanced cancers. Study summary: Patients were treated with intravenous ivuxolimab, dosed at 0.01 to 10 mg/kg and infused every 2 weeks. A partial response was reached by three patients: one with hepatocellular carcinoma and two with cutaneous melanoma.

Method: immunoSEQ multiplex PCR; TCRdb's copy keeps in-frame clones and lacks some. This table holds 77,000 or so clones, 81% found once. Sequencing used CD4+ or CD8+ T cells sorted from blood, obtained in a trial of the OX40 agonist ivuxolimab. The receptor comes from an adult with an advanced solid tumor such as melanoma, head and neck, liver or kidney cancer.

CDR3 nucleotide sequence: TGTGCCAGCTCACTTACCACGGAGGGGGATTATGGCTACACCTTC. Protein: CASSLTTEGDYGYTF. V gene TRBV18 combines with J gene TRBJ1-2; D may be TRBD1 (6 bases). The ends were cut back, 4 bases at V and 5 bases at J, with 17 bases in the middle. The CDR3 has 15 amino acids. CDR1 is KGHSH, CDR2 LQKENI, per germline.